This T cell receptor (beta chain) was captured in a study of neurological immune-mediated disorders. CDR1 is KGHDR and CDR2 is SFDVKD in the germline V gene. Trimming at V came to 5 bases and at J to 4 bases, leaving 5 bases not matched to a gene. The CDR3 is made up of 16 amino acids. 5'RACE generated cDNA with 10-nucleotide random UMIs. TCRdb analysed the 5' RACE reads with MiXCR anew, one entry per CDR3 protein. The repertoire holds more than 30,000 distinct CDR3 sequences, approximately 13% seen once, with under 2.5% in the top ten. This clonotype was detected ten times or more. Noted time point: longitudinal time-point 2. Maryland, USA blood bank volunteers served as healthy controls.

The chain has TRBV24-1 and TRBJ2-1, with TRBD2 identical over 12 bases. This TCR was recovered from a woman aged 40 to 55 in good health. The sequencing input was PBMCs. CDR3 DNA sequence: TGTGCCACCAGTGGTAGGACTAGCGGGAAGTACAATGAGCAGTTCTTC. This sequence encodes CATSGRTSGKYNEQFF.